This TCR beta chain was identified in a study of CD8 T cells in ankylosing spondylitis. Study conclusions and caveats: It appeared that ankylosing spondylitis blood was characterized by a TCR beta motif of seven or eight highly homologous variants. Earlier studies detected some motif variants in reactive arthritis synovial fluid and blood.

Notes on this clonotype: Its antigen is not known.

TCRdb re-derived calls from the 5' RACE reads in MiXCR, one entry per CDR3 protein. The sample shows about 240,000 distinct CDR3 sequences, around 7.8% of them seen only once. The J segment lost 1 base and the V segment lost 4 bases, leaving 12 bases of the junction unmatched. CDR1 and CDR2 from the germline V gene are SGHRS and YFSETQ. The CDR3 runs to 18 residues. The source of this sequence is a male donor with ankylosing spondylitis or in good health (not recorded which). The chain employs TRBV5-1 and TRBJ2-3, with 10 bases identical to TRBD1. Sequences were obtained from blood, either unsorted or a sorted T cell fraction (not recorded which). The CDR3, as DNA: TGCGCCAGCAGCCAAGATAGAACCGGGACAGGGGGCACAGATACGCAGTATTTT. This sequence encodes CASSQDRTGTGGTDTQYF. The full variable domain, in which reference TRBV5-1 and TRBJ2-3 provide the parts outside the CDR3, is KAGVTQTPRYLIKTRGQQVTLSCSPISGHRSVSWYQQTPGQGLQFLFEYFSETQRNKGNFPGRFSGRQFSNSRSEMNVSTLELGDSALYLCASSQDRTGTGGTDTQYFGPGTRLTVL.